The 30 T cell receptor beta chains given below trace back to one sample, sequenced in a study of cytomegalovirus exposure and HLA in healthy donors (dated by TCRdb to between 2016 and 2019). The library came from the immunoSEQ multiplex PCR assay. For the multiplex PCR, a mixture combining 60 forward primers for TCR Vbeta segments and 13 reverse primers for TCR Jbeta segments was used. TCRdb limited this immuneACCESS table to in-frame rearrangements with V and J called. A share of clones is missing; checked studies link under half to unresolved V genes, and the rest is unexplained. This sample holds 190,000 or so clones; roughly 87% were observed only once. The leading ten clones occupy 1.6% of the sample. Sequencing input: PBMCs. These receptors all come from a man over 45 in good health and CMV-seronegative.

V usage is TRBV7-3 and J usage is TRBJ2-1; 13 bases line up with TRBD2. CDR1 and CDR2 from the germline V gene are SGHTA and FQGTGA. Trimming cost V 5 bases and J 5 bases; bases outside gene matches: 3. The CDR3 is made up of 15 amino acids. The CDR3 is CASSRLAGGDNEQFF. The CDR3 nucleotides are TGTGCCAGCAGCCGACTAGCGGGGGGTGACAATGAGCAGTTCTTC.

The chain employs TRBV7-2 and TRBJ2-1; TRBD2 aligns across 13 bases. Trimming at V came to 3 bases and at J to 4 bases, leaving 6 bases not matched to a gene. Germline CDR1 SGHTA, CDR2 FQGNSA. The CDR3 has 17 amino acids. The CDR3 reads CASSFVGTSGKYNEQFF. In DNA, the CDR3 is TGTGCCAGCAGCTTCGTAGGGACTAGCGGGAAGTACAATGAGCAGTTCTTC.

The chain carries TRBV5-6 and TRBJ2-3, with 10 bases fitting TRBD2. The CDR3 runs 17 residues. V trimming: 2 bases; J trimming: 6 bases; junction bases outside the gene matches: 12. CDR1 and CDR2 (germline): SGHDT, YYEEEE. The CDR3 reads CASSFYGSGRAVDTQYF. CDR3 coding DNA: TGTGCCAGCAGCTTTTATGGGAGCGGGAGGGCCGTCGATACGCAGTATTTT.

V gene TRBV19 combines with J gene TRBJ1-1; 9 bases are shared with TRBD1. The CDR3 totals 15 residues. Germline CDR1 and CDR2: LNHDA and SQIVND (reference sequence). The V gene end was trimmed by 7 bases and the J gene end by 7 bases; junction bases not matched to a gene: 13. CDR3 DNA sequence: TGTGCCAGTACCCCAACCTGGGACAGGGCACTTGAAGCTTTCTTT. It yields the protein CASTPTWDRALEAFF.

The V and J genes are TRBV4-1 and TRBJ2-7, with 8 bases matching TRBD1. J was trimmed by 1 base and V by 1 base; bases with no gene match: 3. The CDR3 runs 15 residues. In germline, CDR1 is MGHRA, CDR2 YSYEKL. CDR3 sequence reads: CASSQADRVSYEQYF. In DNA form, the CDR3 reads TGCGCCAGCAGCCAAGCGGACAGGGTTTCCTACGAGCAGTACTTC.

V usage is TRBV27 and J usage is TRBJ2-7, with 8 bases lining up with TRBD1. The CDR3 length is 16 residues. Trimming took 6 bases from V and 4 from J; bases not matched to a gene: 14. The V gene's germline CDR1 is MNHEY and CDR2 SMNVEV (reference sequence). Written as DNA, the CDR3 is TGTGCCAGCAGCTCCACCGCCGCAGGGGGCTTGTACGAGCAGTACTTC. Encoded protein: CASSSTAAGGLYEQYF.

The chain is built from TRBV19 and TRBJ2-3; 8 bases line up with TRBD1. J was trimmed by 6 bases and V by 6 bases; bases with no gene match: 11. The CDR3 is 15 amino acids. The V gene's germline CDR1 is LNHDA and CDR2 SQIVND (reference sequence). CDR3 loop: CASSKYQGAGDTQYF. The CDR3 coding sequence is TGTGCCAGTAGCAAATACCAGGGGGCTGGGGATACGCAGTATTTT.

This clone appeared once. The V gene is TRBV10-3, the J gene TRBJ2-3; the match to TRBD1 covers 7 bases. The CDR3 sequence is 13 residues long. Trimming removed 6 bases from V and 2 bases from J; junction bases left unmatched: 2. CDR1 ENHRY and CDR2 SYGVKD come from the germline V gene. CDR3 nucleotide sequence: TGTGCCATCAGCAGGGGGATCACAGATACGCAGTATTTT. It translates to CAISRGITDTQYF.

The chain is built from TRBV5-6 and TRBJ2-5; D may be TRBD1 (5 bases). V lost 2 bases and J 3 bases, leaving 11 bases between the germline ends. Germline CDR1 reads SGHDT; CDR2 reads YYEEEE. The CDR3 runs 14 residues. The CDR3 loop is CASSFSPREETQYF. The CDR3 DNA reads TGTGCCAGCAGCTTTAGTCCCAGGGAAGAGACCCAGTACTTC. The variable domain in full, completed from reference TRBV5-6 and TRBJ2-5, reads DAGVTQSPTHLIKTRGQQVTLRCSPKSGHDTVSWYQQALGQGPQFIFQYYEEEERQRGNFPDRFSGHQFPNYSSELNVNALLLGDSALYLCASSFSPREETQYFGPGTRLLVL.

J is TRBJ2-1 and V is TRBV5-4; 16 bases fit TRBD2. The CDR3 spans 19 residues. Losses at the gene ends were 0 bases for V and 0 bases for J; bases not matched to a gene: 3. Germline loops: CDR1 SGHNT, CDR2 YYREEE (reference sequence). The CDR3 region has the DNA TGTGCCAGCAGCTTGGGGGGACTAGCGGGGGGGTTCTCCTACAATGAGCAGTTCTTC. Translation gives CASSLGGLAGGFSYNEQFF.

CDR3 residues: CASSVGGGQYNEQFF. CDR3 DNA sequence: TGTGCCAGCAGCGTCGGAGGGGGCCAGTATAATGAGCAGTTCTTC. The V call is TRBV5-4, the J call TRBJ2-1; D is possibly TRBD1 (7 bases). The CDR3 runs 15 residues. Germline lookup yields CDR1 SGHNT and CDR2 YYREEE (reference sequence). The V end was cut by 4 bases, the J end by 7 bases, with 18 bases between.

The chain has TRBV5-6 and TRBJ2-5; TRBD1 is a possible D gene (6 bases). Germline CDR1 is SGHDT and CDR2 is YYEEEE. The CDR3 has 16 residues. The ends were cut back, 3 bases at V and 7 bases at J, with 22 bases in the middle. The DNA for the CDR3 is TGTGCCAGCAGCTGGTGGTGCCGGGACACCCGGGGGACCCAGTACTTC. Residues: CASSWWCRDTRGTQYF.

V usage is TRBV7-2 and J usage is TRBJ1-2; tentative D call: TRBD1 (5 bases). This CDR3 is built from 13 residues. Germline-derived CDR1 and CDR2 are SGHTA and FQGNSA. The V and J ends lost 10 bases and 8 bases respectively, with 20 bases between them. The CDR3 DNA is TGTGCCACTCTTTTGACAGTTCAGGAGGGCTACACCTTC. Protein sequence: CATLLTVQEGYTF.

The chain uses TRBV6-6 and TRBJ1-1; TRBD1 is a possible D gene (6 bases). Per the germline V gene, CDR1 is MNHNY and CDR2 is SVGAGI (reference sequence). CDR3 size: 14 residues. Trimming stripped 6 bases from V and 0 bases from J, with 11 bases between. The CDR3 DNA is TGTGCCAGCAGGCGGGGGGGGCTGAACACTGAAGCTTTCTTT. Amino acid sequence: CASRRGGLNTEAFF.

The V gene is TRBV19, the J gene TRBJ1-3; D is possibly TRBD1 (6 bases). This CDR3 is built from 17 residues. V gave up 8 bases and J gave up 9 bases, with 29 bases separating them. In germline, CDR1 is LNHDA, CDR2 SQIVND (reference sequence). The CDR3 sequence is CASSGIFLQGTGGTIYF. In nucleotides, the CDR3 is TGTGCCAGTTCCGGCATTTTTCTCCAGGGGACCGGAGGCACCATATATTTT.

A few counts support this clone. The rearrangement uses TRBV28 and TRBJ2-6; TRBD1 might be the D (6 bases). Trimming shortened V by 6 bases and J by 4 bases, and 19 bases separated the two germline ends. CDR1 and CDR2 from the germline V gene are MDHEN and SYDVKM. This CDR3 contains 17 residues. The CDR3 reads CASSTLEGERGANVLTF. The CDR3 DNA reads TGTGCCAGCAGCACATTAGAGGGGGAGAGGGGGGCCAACGTCCTGACTTTC.

This clone was observed once. The chain uses TRBV9 and TRBJ2-7; 11 positions match TRBD1. Trimming removed 2 bases from V and 1 base from J; junction bases left unmatched: 2. The germline gives CDR1 SGDLS, CDR2 YYNGEE. The CDR3 has 15 amino acids. CDR3 in DNA: TGTGCCAGCAGCGTTGGACAGGGGGCATCCTACGAGCAGTACTTC. Translation gives CASSVGQGASYEQYF.

CDR3 DNA sequence: TGCGCCAGCACTCCGGGACAGCATAATTCACCCCTCCACTTT. Translated, it gives CASTPGQHNSPLHF. The chain combines TRBV5-1 with TRBJ1-6, with 7 bases fitting TRBD1. Germline CDR1 reads SGHRS; CDR2 reads YFSETQ. The trim removed 6 bases at V and 5 bases at J, leaving 5 bases unmatched. The CDR3 extends over 14 amino acids.

The count of this clone is one. V is TRBV5-1 and J is TRBJ1-4, with D possibly TRBD1 on 6 matching bases. The CDR3 length is 15 residues. Trimming removed 2 bases from V and 0 bases from J, with 8 bases in between. The germline V gene encodes CDR1 SGHRS and CDR2 YFSETQ. Here the CDR3 reads CASSFRTATNEKLFF. CDR3 sequence (DNA): TGCGCCAGCAGCTTTCGGACAGCAACTAATGAAAAACTGTTTTTT.

V gene TRBV7-2 combines with J gene TRBJ2-7; D is perhaps TRBD2 (6 bases). V dropped 5 bases and J dropped 0 bases, with 20 bases sitting between them. Germline CDR1 SGHTA, CDR2 FQGNSA. This CDR3 contains 17 residues. The CDR3 here is CASSPLGGARSSYEQYF. CDR3 sequence (DNA): TGTGCCAGCAGCCCCCTCGGGGGAGCGAGGAGCTCCTACGAGCAGTACTTC.

The chain is built from TRBV19 and TRBJ1-5; the match to TRBD1 covers 7 bases. This CDR3 has 18 amino acids. Trimming at V came to 7 bases and at J to 0 bases, leaving 15 bases not matched to a gene. Germline V gene sequence: CDR1 LNHDA, CDR2 SQIVND (reference sequence). The CDR3 here is CASKGTVGRLNSNQPQHF. The CDR3 bases are TGTGCCAGTAAAGGGACAGTTGGGCGCCTGAATAGCAATCAGCCCCAGCATTTT.

This clone came up a few times. The genes are TRBV6-6 and TRBJ1-3, with TRBD1 as a possible D gene (6 bases). This CDR3 spans 16 amino acids. Germline CDR1 MNHNY, CDR2 SVGAGI (reference sequence). Between the trimmed V and J ends, which lost 5 bases and 0 bases, there was a span of 14 bases. The CDR3 nucleotides are TGTGCCAGCAGTGCCTCAAGGGGGTTCTCTGGAAACACCATATATTTT. Residues: CASSASRGFSGNTIYF.

The V gene is TRBV5-1, the J gene TRBJ1-1, with a weak D call TRBD1 (6 bases). Germline loops: CDR1 SGHRS, CDR2 YFSETQ. The V end was cut by 3 bases, the J end by 1 base, with 19 bases between. The length of the CDR3 is 17 residues. Written as DNA, the CDR3 is TGCGCCAGCAGCTGGGCGGCTACTATACAGGGGAACACTGAAGCTTTCTTT. It specifies CASSWAATIQGNTEAFF.

V usage is TRBV5-1 and J usage is TRBJ2-3; weak D call: TRBD2 (5 bases). Germline V gene data show CDR1 as SGHRS and CDR2 as YFSETQ. The V gene lost 3 bases and the J gene lost 5 bases, with 16 bases spanning the gap. This CDR3 is built from 15 residues. This CDR3 reads CASSSRTREGDTQYF. CDR3 DNA sequence: TGCGCCAGCAGCTCCCGGACTCGTGAAGGAGATACGCAGTATTTT.

This chain joins TRBV28 and TRBJ2-7; no firm D call. Germline V gene sequence: CDR1 MDHEN, CDR2 SYDVKM. V was clipped by 7 bases and J by 4 bases, with 14 bases between them. CDR3 size: 13 residues. In DNA form, the CDR3 reads TGTGCCAGCATTTCTGCAGCGAAATACGAGCAGTACTTC. Its translation: CASISAAKYEQYF.

This chain connects TRBV30 to TRBJ2-7; no firm D call. CDR3 size: 12 residues. Trimming cost V 1 base and J 3 bases, with 7 bases left between them. The germline CDR1 and CDR2 sequences are GTSNPN and SVGIG (reference sequence). The CDR3, as DNA: TGTGCCTGGAGTGCAGGTGGCTACGAGCAGTACTTC. It translates to CAWSAGGYEQYF.

The genes are TRBV4-1 and TRBJ2-7; 10 bases align to TRBD1. With V trimmed by 4 bases and J by 3 bases, 6 bases remained unmatched. Germline assignment: CDR1 MGHRA and CDR2 YSYEKL. The CDR3 covers 15 residues. The DNA of the CDR3 is TGCGCCAGCAGCCGCTCCGGGACAGGGGACTACGAGCAGTACTTC. This translates into CASSRSGTGDYEQYF.

J is TRBJ2-5 and V is TRBV19, with 9 nucleotides matching TRBD2. V was clipped by 6 bases and J by 1 base; unmatched bases: 12. Per the germline V gene, CDR1 is LNHDA and CDR2 is SQIVND (reference sequence). The CDR3 extends over 17 amino acids. Here the CDR3 reads CASRSLAGNNIQETQYF. The CDR3 coding sequence is TGTGCCAGTAGGTCGCTAGCGGGAAATAACATCCAAGAGACCCAGTACTTC.

V usage is TRBV10-3 and J usage is TRBJ1-5; 7 nucleotides match TRBD1. CDR3 size: 15 residues. V lost 6 bases to trimming and J lost 4 bases; unmatched junction nucleotides: 9. CDR1 and CDR2 from the germline V gene are ENHRY and SYGVKD. As DNA, the CDR3 is TGTGCCATCAGCGCCTTTGGGACAGCGAATCAGCCCCAGCATTTT. It codes for CAISAFGTANQPQHF.

This rearrangement joins TRBV19 to TRBJ2-3, with TRBD2 matching 10 bases. This CDR3 contains 16 residues. V lost 8 bases and J lost 2; bases outside the gene matches: 10. The V gene's germline CDR1 is LNHDA and CDR2 SQIVND (reference sequence). In nucleotides, the CDR3 is TGTGCCAGTTGTTATTCAGCGGGAGGGGTCACAGATACGCAGTATTTT. Amino acid sequence: CASCYSAGGVTDTQYF.